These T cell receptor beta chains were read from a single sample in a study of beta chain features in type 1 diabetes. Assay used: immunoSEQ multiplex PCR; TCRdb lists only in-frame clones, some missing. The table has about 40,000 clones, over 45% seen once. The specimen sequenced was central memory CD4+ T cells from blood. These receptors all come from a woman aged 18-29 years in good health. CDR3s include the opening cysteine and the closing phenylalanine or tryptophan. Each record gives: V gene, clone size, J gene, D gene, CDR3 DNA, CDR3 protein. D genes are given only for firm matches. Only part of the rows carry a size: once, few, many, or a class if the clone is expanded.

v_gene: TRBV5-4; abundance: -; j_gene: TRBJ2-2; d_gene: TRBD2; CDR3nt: TGTGCCAGCAGCTTGCCGGCGGGGGGGCCGGGCACCGGGGAGCTGTTTTTT; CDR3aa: CASSLPAGGPGTGELFF
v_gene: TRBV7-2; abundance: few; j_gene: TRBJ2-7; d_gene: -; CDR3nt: TGTGCCAGCAGCTTAATCATGGCTACAGGGTCGAGCGAGCAGTACTTC; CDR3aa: CASSLIMATGSSEQYF
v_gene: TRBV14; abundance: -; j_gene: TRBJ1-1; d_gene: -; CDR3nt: TGTGCCAGCAGGCCAAGTGGTGCTATGAACACTGAAGCTTTCTTT; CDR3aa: CASRPSGAMNTEAFF
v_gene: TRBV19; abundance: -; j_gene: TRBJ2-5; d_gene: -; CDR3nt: TGTGCCAGTAGTATAGGTGACATCCAAGAGACCCAGTACTTC; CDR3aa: CASSIGDIQETQYF
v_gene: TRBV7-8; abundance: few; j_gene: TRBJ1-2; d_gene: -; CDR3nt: TGTGCCACAACGACGGGTATCGGCTATGGCTACACCTTC; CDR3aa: CATTTGIGYGYTF
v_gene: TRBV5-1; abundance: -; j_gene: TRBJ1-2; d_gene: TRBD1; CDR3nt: TGCGCCAGCAGCCGGGGGACAGGGGAGTATGGCTACACCTTC; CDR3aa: CASSRGTGEYGYTF
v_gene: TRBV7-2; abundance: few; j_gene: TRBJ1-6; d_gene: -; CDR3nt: TGTGCCAGCAGCCCATCATACAGAGCACCCCTCCACTTT; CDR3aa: CASSPSYRAPLHF
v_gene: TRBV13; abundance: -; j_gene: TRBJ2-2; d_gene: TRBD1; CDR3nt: TGTGCCAGCAGCTTACGGGACAGGGCCGGGGAGCTGTTTTTT; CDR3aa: CASSLRDRAGELFF
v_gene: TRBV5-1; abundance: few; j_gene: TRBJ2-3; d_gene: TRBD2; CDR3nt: TGCGCCAGCAGCTTCGGACTAGCGGGAGCAGATACGCAGTATTTT; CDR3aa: CASSFGLAGADTQYF
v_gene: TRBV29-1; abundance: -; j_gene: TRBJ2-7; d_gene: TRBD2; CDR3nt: TGCAGCGTTGACCCTAGCGGGTACGAGCAGTACTTC; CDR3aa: CSVDPSGYEQYF
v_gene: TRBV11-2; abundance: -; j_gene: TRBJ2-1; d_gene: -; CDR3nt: TGTGCCAGCAGCCGACTCGGGGGAGATGATGAGCAGTTCTTC; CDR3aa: CASSRLGGDDEQFF
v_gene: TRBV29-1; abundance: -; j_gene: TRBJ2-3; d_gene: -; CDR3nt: TGCAGCGTTGAAGAGGGTGGAGCGAGGTCGGATACGCAGTATTTT; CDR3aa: CSVEEGGARSDTQYF
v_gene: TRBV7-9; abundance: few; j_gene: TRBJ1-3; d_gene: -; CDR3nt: TGTGCCAGCAGCTTGTCCCTCGCCGGCTCTGGAAACACCATATATTTT; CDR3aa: CASSLSLAGSGNTIYF
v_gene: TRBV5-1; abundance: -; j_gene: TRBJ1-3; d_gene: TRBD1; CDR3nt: TGCGCCAGCCGGGACAGCCTCTCTGGAAACACCATATATTTT; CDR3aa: CASRDSLSGNTIYF
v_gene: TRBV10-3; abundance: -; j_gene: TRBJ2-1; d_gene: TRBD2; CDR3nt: TGTGCCATCAGTGGATCGGGACTAGCGGGGGGTGGGGAGCAGTTCTTC; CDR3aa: CAISGSGLAGGGEQFF
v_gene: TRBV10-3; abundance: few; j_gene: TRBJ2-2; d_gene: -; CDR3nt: TGTGCCATCAGTCCGAGTTCAAATGCCGGGGAGCTGTTTTTT; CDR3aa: CAISPSSNAGELFF
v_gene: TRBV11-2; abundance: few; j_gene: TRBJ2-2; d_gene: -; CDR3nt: TGTGCCAGCAGCTTAGCCTACTCGGCCGGGGAGCTGTTTTTT; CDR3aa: CASSLAYSAGELFF
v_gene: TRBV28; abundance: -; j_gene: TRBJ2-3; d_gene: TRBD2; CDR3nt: TGTGCCAGCAGGCAACTAGCGGGAGCTGAAGATACGCAGTATTTT; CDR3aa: CASRQLAGAEDTQYF
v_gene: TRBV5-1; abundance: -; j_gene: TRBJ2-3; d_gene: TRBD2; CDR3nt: TGCGCCAGCAGCCCCGGGACTAGCGGAGGCACAGATACGCAGTATTTT; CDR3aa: CASSPGTSGGTDTQYF
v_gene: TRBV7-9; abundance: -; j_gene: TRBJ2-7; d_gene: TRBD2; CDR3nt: TGTGCCAGCGGACTAAGCGGGGGTGAGCAGTACTTC; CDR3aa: CASGLSGGEQYF
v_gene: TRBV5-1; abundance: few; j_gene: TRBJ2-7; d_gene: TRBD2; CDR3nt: TGCGCCAGCAGCTTGTTGGGGGGGGGAAGCGAGCAGTACTTC; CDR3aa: CASSLLGGGSEQYF
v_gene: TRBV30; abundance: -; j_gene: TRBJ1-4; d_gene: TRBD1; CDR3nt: TGTGCCTGGAGTGTGGACAGGGGGCGTGAAAAACTGTTTTTT; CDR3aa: CAWSVDRGREKLFF
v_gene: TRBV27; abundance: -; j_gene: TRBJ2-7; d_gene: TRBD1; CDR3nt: TGTGCCAGCAGTGCCCAAGGACAGGGGTCCTACGAGCAGTACTTC; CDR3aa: CASSAQGQGSYEQYF
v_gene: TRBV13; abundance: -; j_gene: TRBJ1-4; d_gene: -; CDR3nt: TGTGCCAGCAGCCTCAGACAGATTGCTAATGAAAAACTGTTTTTT; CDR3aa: CASSLRQIANEKLFF
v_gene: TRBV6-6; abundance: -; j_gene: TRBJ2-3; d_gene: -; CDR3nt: TGTGCCAGCAGCAACACAGGGATGGACACAGATACGCAGTATTTT; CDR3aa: CASSNTGMDTDTQYF
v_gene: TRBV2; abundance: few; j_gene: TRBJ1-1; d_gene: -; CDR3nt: TGTGCCAGCGAGACAGGTCTCACTGAAGCTTTCTTT; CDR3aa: CASETGLTEAFF
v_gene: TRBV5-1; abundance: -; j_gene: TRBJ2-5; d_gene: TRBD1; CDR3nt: TGCGCCAGCAGAACCGGGACAGGACAAGAGACCCAGTACTTC; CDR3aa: CASRTGTGQETQYF
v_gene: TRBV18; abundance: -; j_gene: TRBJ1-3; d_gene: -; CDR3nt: TGTGCCAGCTCCAACTCCCCACCCGGCGGTCCTGGAAACACCATATATTTT; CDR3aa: CASSNSPPGGPGNTIYF
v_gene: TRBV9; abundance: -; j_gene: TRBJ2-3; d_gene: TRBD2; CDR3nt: TGTGCCAGCAGCGGCTCCCGAGCGGGAGGTTCATCTGATACGCAGTATTTT; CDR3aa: CASSGSRAGGSSDTQYF
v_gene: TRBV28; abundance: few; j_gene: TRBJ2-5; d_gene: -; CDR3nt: TGTGCCAGCACCCCGGGGGGCGCGGGGCAAGAGACCCAGTACTTC; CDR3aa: CASTPGGAGQETQYF
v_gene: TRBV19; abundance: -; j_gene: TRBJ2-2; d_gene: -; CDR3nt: TGTGCCAGTAGTATCCCGGTCTTCACCGGGGAGCTGTTTTTT; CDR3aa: CASSIPVFTGELFF
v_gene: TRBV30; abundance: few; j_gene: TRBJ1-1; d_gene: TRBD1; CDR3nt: TGTGCCTGGAGTGCGCCCGGGACAGAGAACACTGAAGCTTTCTTT; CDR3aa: CAWSAPGTENTEAFF
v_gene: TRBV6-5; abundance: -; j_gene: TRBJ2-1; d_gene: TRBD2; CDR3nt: TGTGCCAGCAGTTACAAGCGGGAGGGCCCATACAATGAGCAGTTCTTC; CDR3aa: CASSYKREGPYNEQFF
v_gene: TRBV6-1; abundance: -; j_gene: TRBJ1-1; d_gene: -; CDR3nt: TGTGCCAGCACCCTTTTTGCCGACACGAACACTGAAGCTTTCTTT; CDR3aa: CASTLFADTNTEAFF
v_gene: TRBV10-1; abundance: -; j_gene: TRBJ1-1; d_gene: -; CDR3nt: TGCGCCAGCAGTGACCAGGGGACCACTGAAGCTTTCTTT; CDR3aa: CASSDQGTTEAFF
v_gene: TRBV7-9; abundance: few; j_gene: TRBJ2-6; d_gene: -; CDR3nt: TGTGCCAGCAGCTTGGGGACATCGCCGTTCTCTGGGGCCAACGTCCTGACTTTC; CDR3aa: CASSLGTSPFSGANVLTF
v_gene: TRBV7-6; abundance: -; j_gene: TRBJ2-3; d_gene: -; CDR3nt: TGTGCCAGCAGTTCCCGGGGAGGTCAGATCACAGATACGCAGTATTTT; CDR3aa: CASSSRGGQITDTQYF
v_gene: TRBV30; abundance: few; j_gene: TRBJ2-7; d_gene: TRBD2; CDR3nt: TGTGCCTGGAGGGCTAGCGGGACCTACGAGCAGTACTTC; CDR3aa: CAWRASGTYEQYF
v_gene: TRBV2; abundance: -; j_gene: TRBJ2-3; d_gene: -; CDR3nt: TGTGCCAGCAGTGCTCAGGGCGCAGATACGCAGTATTTT; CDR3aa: CASSAQGADTQYF
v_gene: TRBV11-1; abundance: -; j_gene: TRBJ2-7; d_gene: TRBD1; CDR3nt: TGTGCCAGCAGCTTACGCGGCAGGGGGAGCTCCTACGAGCAGTACTTC; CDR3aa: CASSLRGRGSSYEQYF
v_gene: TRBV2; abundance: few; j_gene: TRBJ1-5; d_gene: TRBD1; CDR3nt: TGTGCCAGCAGTGAAGCAACGCAGGTACAGGGGAATTCCATTTTT; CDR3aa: CASSEATQVQGNSIF
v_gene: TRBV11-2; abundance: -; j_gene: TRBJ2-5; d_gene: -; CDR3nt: TGTGCCAGCAGCTTAGATCCGGGGTCGGAGACCCAGTACTTC; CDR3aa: CASSLDPGSETQYF
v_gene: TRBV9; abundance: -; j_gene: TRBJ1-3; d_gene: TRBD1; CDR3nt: TGTGCCAGCAGCGTGAGGACAGGTGGAAACACCATATATTTT; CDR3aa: CASSVRTGGNTIYF
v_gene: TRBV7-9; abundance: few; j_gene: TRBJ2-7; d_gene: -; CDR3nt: TGTGCCAGCAGCTTTAGCGCCATCTCCTACGAGCAGTACTTC; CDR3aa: CASSFSAISYEQYF
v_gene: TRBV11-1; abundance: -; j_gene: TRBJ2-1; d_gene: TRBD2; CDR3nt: TGTGCCAGCAGCAAAGCGGGGGGGTCAATCTACAATGAGCAGTTCTTC; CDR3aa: CASSKAGGSIYNEQFF